Listed below are T cell receptor beta chains from one sample, sequenced in a study of T cells in Graves' hyperthyroidism and ophthalmopathy. A single record per CDR3 protein comes from TCRdb applying MiXCR to the multiplex PCR reads. The sample lists roughly 93,000 distinct CDR3 sequences, about 40% occurring once. What was sequenced was peripheral blood or thyroid tissue (not recorded which). All receptors derive from a woman aged 25-40 years with Graves' hyperthyroidism. Both conserved end residues are part of each CDR3. Each record gives: CDR3 DNA, CDR3 protein, clone size, V gene, J gene, D gene. D genes are given only for firm matches. The size of a clone is reported for some rows only, either as once, few or many, or as a class for expanded clones.

CDR3 DNA: TGTGCCAGCAGCTCCTCAAGTGGAAACACCATATATTTT
CDR3 protein: CASSSSSGNTIYF
clone size: many
V gene: TRBV7-8
J gene: TRBJ1-3
D gene: .

CDR3 DNA: TGCAGTGCTCAGCCTTTGGGAGAGACCCAGTACTTC
CDR3 protein: CSAQPLGETQYF
clone size: many
V gene: TRBV20-1
J gene: TRBJ2-5
D gene: .

CDR3 DNA: TGTGCCAGCAGCCCATTCGGGTCCGACGGCACTGAAGCTCTCTTT
CDR3 protein: CASSPFGSDGTEALF
clone size: .
V gene: TRBV5-6
J gene: TRBJ1-1
D gene: .

CDR3 DNA: TGCAGTGCGCCACAGGGGGACGAGCAGTACTTC
CDR3 protein: CSAPQGDEQYF
clone size: many
V gene: TRBV20-1
J gene: TRBJ2-7
D gene: TRBD1

CDR3 DNA: TGTGCCAGCACCTCCCGGCTGGCGGGAGGCCCCTTAGCCCAGCATTTT
CDR3 protein: CASTSRLAGGPLAQHF
clone size: .
V gene: TRBV2
J gene: TRBJ1-5
D gene: .

CDR3 DNA: TGTGCCAGCAGCCCCTCCGGCGGGGGGATCTACGAGCAGTACTTC
CDR3 protein: CASSPSGGGIYEQYF
clone size: many
V gene: TRBV7-2
J gene: TRBJ2-7
D gene: TRBD2

CDR3 DNA: TGTGCCAGCTCCCCGCTTGACAGGAACACCGGGGAGCTGTTTTTT
CDR3 protein: CASSPLDRNTGELFF
clone size: .
V gene: TRBV7-9
J gene: TRBJ2-2
D gene: .

CDR3 DNA: TGTGCCAGCAGTGAACAGGGCAATAGCAGTCAGCCCCAGCATTTT
CDR3 protein: CASSEQGNSSQPQHF
clone size: .
V gene: TRBV12-3/TRBV12-4
J gene: TRBJ1-5
D gene: .

CDR3 DNA: TGCAGCGTGACTCAGGGGGGTAGCACTGAAGCTTTCTTT
CDR3 protein: CSVTQGGSTEAFF
clone size: .
V gene: TRBV29-1
J gene: TRBJ1-1
D gene: TRBD1

CDR3 DNA: TGCAGTGCTAGAGATCAAAGGACCTTCTCCTACGAGCAGTACTTC
CDR3 protein: CSARDQRTFSYEQYF
clone size: many
V gene: TRBV20-1
J gene: TRBJ2-7
D gene: .

CDR3 DNA: TGTGCTAGCAGCCCATCACAGGGACTCGGAAACACCGGGGAGCTGTTTTTT
CDR3 protein: CASSPSQGLGNTGELFF
clone size: .
V gene: TRBV7-7
J gene: TRBJ2-2
D gene: .

CDR3 DNA: TGTGCCAGCAGTCCGGACGGATACACAGATACGCAGTATTTT
CDR3 protein: CASSPDGYTDTQYF
clone size: many
V gene: TRBV2
J gene: TRBJ2-3
D gene: .

CDR3 DNA: TGTGCCAGCAGTTTAGATGGGACAGGGGTCGACGAGCAGTACTTC
CDR3 protein: CASSLDGTGVDEQYF
clone size: many
V gene: TRBV12-3/TRBV12-4
J gene: TRBJ2-7
D gene: TRBD1

CDR3 DNA: TGTGCCAGCAGCAGAGTAGGGACAGGGAGCAATCAGCCCCAGCATTTT
CDR3 protein: CASSRVGTGSNQPQHF
clone size: many
V gene: TRBV12-3/TRBV12-4
J gene: TRBJ1-5
D gene: TRBD1

CDR3 DNA: TGTGCCAGCAGCCCCCAACACGCTAGTGGCTATGGCTACACCTTC
CDR3 protein: CASSPQHASGYGYTF
clone size: many
V gene: TRBV7-2
J gene: TRBJ1-2
D gene: .

CDR3 DNA: TGCGCCAGCAGCTTCGGTGACGGGGAGCTGTTTTTT
CDR3 protein: CASSFGDGELFF
clone size: many
V gene: TRBV5-1
J gene: TRBJ2-2
D gene: .

CDR3 DNA: TGCAGTGCTAACGGATGGTCCTATAATTCACCCCTCCACTTT
CDR3 protein: CSANGWSYNSPLHF
clone size: many
V gene: TRBV20-1
J gene: TRBJ1-6
D gene: .

CDR3 DNA: TGTGCCAGCAAGAACAGGAAGAATCAGCACCAGCATTTT
CDR3 protein: CASKNRKNQHQHF
clone size: once
V gene: TRBV2
J gene: TRBJ1-5
D gene: .

CDR3 DNA: TGCAGTGCTGGAAGCGCGGAGGGCCAGGCCTTCGAGCAGTACTTC
CDR3 protein: CSAGSAEGQAFEQYF
clone size: .
V gene: TRBV20-1
J gene: TRBJ2-7
D gene: .

CDR3 DNA: TGTGCCAGCAGTTACTCGGTCTCACCTTATAGCAATCAGCCCCAGCATTTT
CDR3 protein: CASSYSVSPYSNQPQHF
clone size: .
V gene: TRBV6-2/TRBV6-3
J gene: TRBJ1-5
D gene: .

CDR3 DNA: TGTGCCAGCAGTGACGATTTCGGCGAGCAGTACTTC
CDR3 protein: CASSDDFGEQYF
clone size: few
V gene: TRBV2
J gene: TRBJ2-7
D gene: .

CDR3 DNA: TGCGCCAGCAGCAGTACGACAGGGAGCACAGATACGCAGTATTTT
CDR3 protein: CASSSTTGSTDTQYF
clone size: few
V gene: TRBV5-1
J gene: TRBJ2-3
D gene: TRBD1

CDR3 DNA: TGTGCCAGCAGTTACGGGTACAGGGACTCCTACGAGCAGTACTTC
CDR3 protein: CASSYGYRDSYEQYF
clone size: many
V gene: TRBV6-5
J gene: TRBJ2-7
D gene: .

CDR3 DNA: TGTGCCAGCAGAGGAGACAGGGACACTGAAGCTTTCTTT
CDR3 protein: CASRGDRDTEAFF
clone size: .
V gene: TRBV2
J gene: TRBJ1-1
D gene: TRBD1

CDR3 DNA: TGTGCCAGCAGCTTAGGACAGAACACTGAAGCTTTCTTT
CDR3 protein: CASSLGQNTEAFF
clone size: medium-sized
V gene: TRBV7-9
J gene: TRBJ1-1
D gene: .

CDR3 DNA: TGTGCCAGCAGCAGAACTAGCGGGTACGAGCAGTACTTC
CDR3 protein: CASSRTSGYEQYF
clone size: .
V gene: TRBV7-8
J gene: TRBJ2-7
D gene: TRBD2